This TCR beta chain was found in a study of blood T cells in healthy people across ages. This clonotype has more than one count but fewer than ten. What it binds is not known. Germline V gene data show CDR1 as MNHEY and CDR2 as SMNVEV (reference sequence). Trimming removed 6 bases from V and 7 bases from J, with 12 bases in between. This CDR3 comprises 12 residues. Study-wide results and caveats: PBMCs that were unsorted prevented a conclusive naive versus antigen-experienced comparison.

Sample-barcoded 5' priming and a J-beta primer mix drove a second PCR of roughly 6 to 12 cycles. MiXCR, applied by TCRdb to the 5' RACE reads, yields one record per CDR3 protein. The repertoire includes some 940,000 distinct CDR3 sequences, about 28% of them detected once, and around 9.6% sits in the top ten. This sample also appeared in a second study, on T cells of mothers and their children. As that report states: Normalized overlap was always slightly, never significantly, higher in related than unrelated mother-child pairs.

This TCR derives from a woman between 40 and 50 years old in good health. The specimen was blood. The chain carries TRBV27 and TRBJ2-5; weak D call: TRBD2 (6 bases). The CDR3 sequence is CASRYHGGTQYF. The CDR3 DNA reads TGTGCCAGCAGATACCACGGGGGGACCCAGTACTTC.